The 26 T cell receptor beta chains listed next were all sequenced from one sample in a study of OX40 agonist ivuxolimab in advanced cancers. This table comes from immunoSEQ multiplex PCR, and its TCRdb copy is limited to in-frame clones, with some not included. The table includes 70,000 to 80,000 clones, around 87% detected once. The material sequenced was CD4+ or CD8+ T cells sorted from blood, taken in a trial of the OX40 agonist ivuxolimab. Receptors were obtained from an adult with an advanced solid tumor such as melanoma, head and neck, liver or kidney cancer.

The chain links TRBV2 to TRBJ2-7; 7 bases are shared with TRBD1. The CDR3 totals 13 residues. Per germline, CDR1 SNHLY and CDR2 FYNNEI. Trimming took 4 bases from V and 2 from J; bases not matched to a gene: 2. The CDR3: CASSAGQTYEQYF. CDR3 DNA sequence: TGTGCCAGCAGTGCGGGACAGACCTACGAGCAGTACTTC.

The chain employs TRBV4-1 and TRBJ2-5; D is unresolved. V shed 2 bases and J shed 3 bases, with 10 bases lying between them. This CDR3 has 14 amino acids. CDR1 is MGHRA and CDR2 is YSYEKL in the germline V gene. CDR3 in DNA: TGCGCCAGCAGCCAATCGCGGCAGGAAGAGACCCAGTACTTC. It encodes CASSQSRQEETQYF.

This clone occurred once. The chain recombines TRBV7-9 with TRBJ2-2; TRBD1 agrees at 7 bases. This CDR3 is 17 amino acids long. V dropped 5 bases and J dropped 5; count of bases not matched to a gene: 14. The germline V gene has CDR1 SEHNR and CDR2 FQNEAQ (reference sequence). The CDR3 nucleotides are TGTGCCAGCAGCCCCCCCCGGAGACAGGGTAAAACCGGGGAGCTGTTTTTT. Protein: CASSPPRRQGKTGELFF.

This clone occurred once. The chain joins TRBV27 to TRBJ1-1; TRBD1 matches at 11 bases. The germline V gene encodes CDR1 MNHEY and CDR2 SMNVEV (reference sequence). Trimming removed 5 bases from V and 6 bases from J; junction bases left unmatched: 8. This CDR3 is 15 amino acids long. The CDR3 loop reads CASSDPGQGVAEAFF. Written as DNA, the CDR3 is TGTGCCAGCAGTGATCCGGGACAGGGGGTCGCTGAAGCTTTCTTT.

The chain has TRBV27 and TRBJ2-3, with 10 positions matching TRBD2. The ends lost 6 bases at V and 7 bases at J; junction bases unmatched: 13. The CDR3 is 16 residues long. Germline V gene lookup returns CDR1 MNHEY and CDR2 SMNVEV (reference sequence). The CDR3 nucleotides are TGTGCCAGCAGCTTGACGATAGCGGGAGGCATGTATACGCAGTATTTT. It codes for CASSLTIAGGMYTQYF.

The rearrangement uses TRBV6-5 and TRBJ2-5; D is unresolved. Per the germline V gene, CDR1 is MNHEY and CDR2 is SVGAGI. This CDR3 has 13 amino acids. V lost 0 bases and J 4 bases, leaving 6 bases between the germline ends. As DNA, the CDR3 is TGTGCCAGCAGTTACTCAGGGCGAGAGACCCAGTACTTC. This translates into CASSYSGRETQYF.

This clone was detected only a few times. The chain couples TRBV6-1 to TRBJ2-5, with D possibly TRBD2 on 6 matching bases. CDR1 and CDR2 from the germline V gene are MNHNS and SASEGT. The CDR3 has 16 residues. V was clipped by 1 base and J by 2 bases, with 14 bases between them. The CDR3 DNA follows: TGTGCCAGCAGTGAAGTCCGGCGGGGTCTTCAAGAGACCCAGTACTTC. It is translated as CASSEVRRGLQETQYF.

V usage is TRBV15 and J usage is TRBJ2-1; D call uncertain. The CDR3 is 11 residues long. Trimming took 5 bases from V and 6 from J, leaving 5 bases between them. Per the germline V gene, CDR1 is LNHNV and CDR2 is YYDKDF (reference sequence). The CDR3 here is CATSDTNEQFF. The DNA of the CDR3 is TGTGCCACCAGCGATACCAATGAGCAGTTCTTC.

This sequence joins TRBV10-1 and TRBJ2-3; TRBD1 matches 8 bases. J was trimmed by 6 bases and V by 6 bases; bases with no gene match: 8. The CDR3 has 14 residues. The germline gives CDR1 WNHNN, CDR2 SYGVQD (reference sequence). The CDR3 reads CASSRGPSGDTQYF. Written as DNA, the CDR3 is TGCGCCAGCAGCAGGGGGCCAAGTGGCGATACGCAGTATTTT.

This sequence joins TRBV18 and TRBJ2-7; possible D gene TRBD1, 6 bases. CDR3 length equals 13 residues. Per germline, CDR1 KGHSH and CDR2 LQKENI. The ends were cut back, 5 bases at V and 6 bases at J, with 14 bases in the middle. CDR3 in DNA: TGTGCCAGCTCAACCACCGACAGGAGCGAGCAGTACTTC. As protein: CASSTTDRSEQYF.

The J gene is TRBJ2-1, the V gene TRBV6-1, with 10 bases lining up with TRBD2. The CDR3 has 13 residues. Germline-derived CDR1 and CDR2 are MNHNS and SASEGT. V was clipped by 6 bases and J by 8 bases; unmatched bases: 4. The CDR3 spells CASRGTSVDEQFF. The CDR3 DNA sequence: TGTGCCAGCAGAGGGACTAGCGTCGATGAGCAGTTCTTC.

The gene calls are TRBV11-2 and TRBJ2-6, with 16 bases identical to TRBD2. Germline V gives CDR1 SGHAT, CDR2 FQNNGV. The CDR3 has 18 residues. V trimming: 3 bases; J trimming: 2 bases; junction bases outside the gene matches: 1. CDR3 loop: CASSLGLAGGTGANVLTF. CDR3 in DNA: TGTGCCAGCAGCTTGGGACTAGCGGGGGGGACTGGGGCCAACGTCCTGACTTTC.

V and J are TRBV9 and TRBJ2-7; weak D call: TRBD1 (5 bases). The CDR3 totals 13 residues. Germline V gene lookup returns CDR1 SGDLS and CDR2 YYNGEE. V was shortened by 4 bases and J by 0 bases, with 8 bases between the two germline ends. Written as DNA, the CDR3 is TGTGCCAGCAGCAGACAGTACTCCTACGAGCAGTACTTC. It translates to CASSRQYSYEQYF.

The rearrangement links TRBV6-5 to TRBJ1-5, with 10 positions matching TRBD1. The CDR3 has 15 amino acids. Germline lookup yields CDR1 MNHEY and CDR2 SVGAGI. Trimming at V came to 4 bases and at J to 6 bases, leaving 6 bases not matched to a gene. In DNA form, the CDR3 reads TGTGCCAGCAGTTCGGGACAGGGGAAAGGTCAGCCCCAGCATTTT. It is translated as CASSSGQGKGQPQHF.

The chain recombines TRBV4-1 with TRBJ2-2; the match to TRBD1 covers 7 bases. This CDR3 is 15 amino acids long. Germline CDR1 reads MGHRA; CDR2 reads YSYEKL. Trimming took 1 base from V and 4 from J; bases not matched to a gene: 3. The CDR3 sequence: CASSQGGGGTGELFF. In nucleotides, the CDR3 is TGCGCCAGCAGCCAAGGAGGGGGCGGCACCGGGGAGCTGTTTTTT.

CDR3 DNA sequence: TGCAGCGTTGGGGTTACCGGGGAGCTGTTTTTT. This translates into CSVGVTGELFF. V usage is TRBV29-1 and J usage is TRBJ2-2; D is undetermined. Germline V gives CDR1 SQVTM, CDR2 ANQGSEA. The length of the CDR3 is 11 residues. V dropped 4 bases and J dropped 5 bases, with 5 bases sitting between them.

This rearrangement joins TRBV11-2 to TRBJ2-6; no definite D call. Looked up from germline, CDR1 is SGHAT and CDR2 is FQNNGV. Between the trimmed V and J ends, which lost 0 bases and 0 bases, there was a span of 9 bases. The CDR3 runs to 17 residues. CDR3 region: CASSLEYPDSGANVLTF. The CDR3 region has the DNA TGTGCCAGCAGCTTAGAATACCCAGACTCTGGGGCCAACGTCCTGACTTTC.

This clone was observed many times. The chain links TRBV19 to TRBJ1-5, with 9 bases that match TRBD1. This CDR3 is built from 18 residues. The germline V gene encodes CDR1 LNHDA and CDR2 SQIVND (reference sequence). Trimming cost V 10 bases and J 2 bases; bases outside gene matches: 18. The CDR3 here is CAKTDRDRDLLGNQPQHF. The CDR3 DNA is TGTGCCAAAACAGACCGGGACAGGGATTTGTTGGGCAATCAGCCCCAGCATTTT.

The CDR3 bases are TGTGCCAGCAGTCCTCCCCGGGGTGGGGCAGATACGCAGTATTTT. Its translation: CASSPPRGGADTQYF. The chain couples TRBV6-5 to TRBJ2-3, with D possibly matching TRBD2 (5 bases). The CDR3 contains 15 residues. Trimming cost V 5 bases and J 4 bases, with 16 bases left between them. Per germline, CDR1 MNHEY and CDR2 SVGAGI.

The sample holds a few counts of this clone. The chain is built from TRBV6-5 and TRBJ1-5; D remains unclear. The V end lost 4 bases, the J end lost 2 bases, and 12 bases lay between the germline ends. Germline CDR1 is MNHEY and CDR2 is SVGAGI. CDR3 size: 15 residues. The CDR3 spells CASSSGSAGNQPQHF. CDR3 nucleotide sequence: TGTGCCAGCAGTTCCGGGTCGGCGGGCAATCAGCCCCAGCATTTT.

Only a few counts were recorded for this clone. The V gene is TRBV5-4, the J gene TRBJ2-3; D possibly corresponds to TRBD2 (7 bases). Trimming removed 4 bases from V and 1 base from J, with 10 bases in between. The CDR3 consists of 14 residues. In germline, CDR1 is SGHNT, CDR2 YYREEE (reference sequence). CDR3 amino acids: CASSGGAGTDTQYF. The CDR3 nucleotides read TGTGCCAGCAGCGGGGGGGCGGGCACAGATACGCAGTATTTT.

Only a few counts were recorded for this clone. The chain carries TRBV5-6 and TRBJ2-5; 8 positions agree with TRBD1. With V trimmed by 6 bases and J by 2 bases, 15 bases remained unmatched. Germline V gives CDR1 SGHDT, CDR2 YYEEEE. The length of the CDR3 is 17 residues. CDR3 in amino acids: CASKVRGRGESQETQYF. The CDR3 bases are TGTGCCAGCAAAGTCAGGGGGCGAGGCGAGAGTCAAGAGACCCAGTACTTC.

This chain links TRBV7-9 with TRBJ1-2; D possibly corresponds to TRBD1 (6 bases). Trimming shortened V by 2 bases and J by 6 bases, and 10 bases separated the two germline ends. Germline V gives CDR1 SEHNR, CDR2 FQNEAQ (reference sequence). The length of the CDR3 is 13 residues. The CDR3 sequence: CASSLTQGDGYTF. The CDR3 DNA reads as TGTGCCAGCAGCTTAACACAGGGAGATGGCTACACCTTC.

V gene TRBV10-3 combines with J gene TRBJ2-1; D possibly matches TRBD1 or TRBD2 (5 bases each). Between the trimmed V and J ends, which lost 0 bases and 3 bases, there was a span of 12 bases. Germline lookup yields CDR1 ENHRY and CDR2 SYGVKD. The CDR3 loop spans 16 amino acids. CDR3 DNA: TGTGCCATCAGTGAGTCCGAGGGGCACAGCTACAATGAGCAGTTCTTC. Its protein product is CAISESEGHSYNEQFF.

The V and J genes are TRBV29-1 and TRBJ2-1; D possibly corresponds to TRBD1 (6 bases). Germline V gene lookup returns CDR1 SQVTM and CDR2 ANQGSEA. The V and J ends lost 8 bases and 0 bases respectively, with 14 bases between them. The CDR3 extends over 14 amino acids. CDR3 loop: CSSYGGSSYNEQFF. The CDR3 DNA follows: TGCAGCTCCTATGGGGGCAGCTCCTACAATGAGCAGTTCTTC.

The chain uses TRBV10-1 and TRBJ2-7; 7 positions match TRBD1. The CDR3 is 16 amino acids. Germline lookup yields CDR1 WNHNN and CDR2 SYGVQD (reference sequence). Germline trimming cut 2 bases from V and 5 bases from J; bases unmatched to any gene: 12. The CDR3 spells CASSEIKGATIHEQYF. CDR3 sequence (DNA): TGCGCCAGCAGTGAGATTAAGGGGGCGACCATCCACGAGCAGTACTTC.